This TCR beta chain was identified in a study of cytomegalovirus exposure and HLA in healthy donors. Whole-study context: The study placed 80% to 90% of its 350 to 400 genotyped donors in the Caucasian-associated ancestry cluster. General observations from the study: Productive rates of about 87% or about 30% were seen for most TCR beta V segments in an earlier analysis. The listing of 150 to 200 TCR beta chains classed them as cytomegalovirus-associated. An analysis that came later showed most CMV-associated TCR beta chains appearing HLA-restricted.

Amplification used 60 Vbeta primers and 13 Jbeta primers. Clones were read by immunoSEQ multiplex PCR, and TCRdb kept only the in-frame ones, dropping some. In total, the table holds 60,000 to 65,000 clones. Worth noting for this clone: The antigen remains unidentified.

Germline V gene lookup returns CDR1 MNHNS and CDR2 SASEGT. CDR3 length equals 12 residues. V shed 10 bases and J 3 bases; nucleotides not matched to a gene: 6. V is TRBV6-1 and J is TRBJ2-7; 7 nucleotides agree with TRBD1. This TCR was recovered from a woman between 18 and 30 years old in good health and CMV-seronegative. Sequencing was carried out using PBMCs. This chain's CDR3 is CATRDRNYEQYF. CDR3 nucleotide sequence: TGTGCCACCCGGGACAGAAACTACGAGCAGTACTTC.